Listed below are T cell receptor beta chains from one sample, sequenced in a study of T cell responses to AZD1222 COVID-19 vaccine. Libraries were prepared by immunoSEQ multiplex PCR; TCRdb keeps only in-frame clonotypes and omits some of them. In the table there are approximately 110,000 clones, about 88% of which are singletons. This sample comprised peripheral blood, obtained 28 days after the second AZD1222 dose. All receptors derive from an adult who received the AZD1222 COVID-19 vaccine. The CDR3 runs from the conserved cysteine through the conserved F or W. D genes are given only for firm matches. Only some rows state a clone size, as once, few, many or a class for expanded clones.

clone_size: NA
v_call: TRBV6-6
j_call: TRBJ1-1
d_call: NA
cdr3_length: 16
cdr3_nt: TGTGCCAGCAGGGAGCCTCGGGAGTCCGGGGGCACTGAAGCTTTCTTT
cdr3_aa: CASREPRESGGTEAFF

clone_size: NA
v_call: TRBV19
j_call: TRBJ1-1
d_call: NA
cdr3_length: 14
cdr3_nt: TGTGCCAGTACCCTGATAGGGGGAAACACTGAAGCTTTCTTT
cdr3_aa: CASTLIGGNTEAFF

clone_size: once
v_call: TRBV5-5
j_call: TRBJ2-7
d_call: NA
cdr3_length: 17
cdr3_nt: TGTGCCAGCAGCTTGGTCGAACAGGTGTACCTTCTTCACGAGCAGTACTTC
cdr3_aa: CASSLVEQVYLLHEQYF

clone_size: NA
v_call: TRBV18
j_call: TRBJ1-4
d_call: NA
cdr3_length: 15
cdr3_nt: TGTGCCAGCTCTCTGAGACACTCAACTAATGAAAAACTGTTTTTT
cdr3_aa: CASSLRHSTNEKLFF

clone_size: NA
v_call: TRBV19
j_call: TRBJ1-5
d_call: NA
cdr3_length: 16
cdr3_nt: TGTGCCAGTAGACCGGGCGGCGGAATAAGCAATCAGCCCCAGCATTTT
cdr3_aa: CASRPGGGISNQPQHF

clone_size: NA
v_call: TRBV30
j_call: TRBJ1-2
d_call: TRBD1
cdr3_length: 15
cdr3_nt: TGTGCCTGGAGAAGACGGGACAGCCCCATCTATGGCTACACCTTC
cdr3_aa: CAWRRRDSPIYGYTF

clone_size: NA
v_call: TRBV29-1
j_call: TRBJ2-3
d_call: NA
cdr3_length: 12
cdr3_nt: TGCAGCGTTGGCGACCGGCCAGATACGCAGTATTTT
cdr3_aa: CSVGDRPDTQYF

clone_size: NA
v_call: TRBV29-1
j_call: TRBJ1-4
d_call: NA
cdr3_length: 8
cdr3_nt: TGCAGCGTTCTTCCCGTCGTATTT
cdr3_aa: CSVLPVVF

clone_size: NA
v_call: TRBV7-6
j_call: TRBJ1-3
d_call: NA
cdr3_length: 15
cdr3_nt: TGTGCCAGCAGCTTAGGCGGCGCCTCTGGAAACACCATATATTTT
cdr3_aa: CASSLGGASGNTIYF

clone_size: NA
v_call: TRBV7-2
j_call: TRBJ2-3
d_call: NA
cdr3_length: 16
cdr3_nt: TGTGCCAGCAGCTTAGAATGGGGGGGCGCCACAGATACGCAGTATTTT
cdr3_aa: CASSLEWGGATDTQYF

clone_size: NA
v_call: TRBV3-1/TRBV3-2
j_call: TRBJ1-3
d_call: TRBD1
cdr3_length: 15
cdr3_nt: TGTGCCAGCAGCCTCCGGGACAGGGAAGGAAACACCATATATTTT
cdr3_aa: CASSLRDREGNTIYF

clone_size: NA
v_call: TRBV7-3
j_call: TRBJ2-7
d_call: NA
cdr3_length: 13
cdr3_nt: TGTGCCAGCAGCCAGGATCTCCTACGAGAGCAGTACTTC
cdr3_aa: CASSQDLLREQYF

clone_size: NA
v_call: TRBV5-1
j_call: TRBJ2-7
d_call: TRBD2
cdr3_length: 15
cdr3_nt: TGCGCCAGCAGTCTTAGCGGGTCGAGCTCCTACGAGCAGTACTTC
cdr3_aa: CASSLSGSSSYEQYF

clone_size: NA
v_call: TRBV4-2
j_call: TRBJ2-3
d_call: NA
cdr3_length: 16
cdr3_nt: TGTGCCAGCAGCCAAGATCAGGGGCCAGGGTTAGATACGCAGTATTTT
cdr3_aa: CASSQDQGPGLDTQYF

clone_size: NA
v_call: TRBV5-1
j_call: TRBJ1-5
d_call: TRBD1
cdr3_length: 16
cdr3_nt: TGCGCCAGCAGCTGGGGGGACAGGGATGGCAATCAGCCCCAGCATTTT
cdr3_aa: CASSWGDRDGNQPQHF

clone_size: NA
v_call: TRBV25-1
j_call: TRBJ2-7
d_call: NA
cdr3_length: 16
cdr3_nt: TGTGCCAGCAGTGATCCGAGGGACTGGGCAGGGTTCGAGCAGTACTTC
cdr3_aa: CASSDPRDWAGFEQYF

clone_size: once
v_call: TRBV3-1/TRBV3-2
j_call: TRBJ1-1
d_call: NA
cdr3_length: 15
cdr3_nt: TGTGCCAGCAGCCAAAGATCACTGGGCAGTGATGAAGCTTTCTTT
cdr3_aa: CASSQRSLGSDEAFF

clone_size: NA
v_call: TRBV30
j_call: TRBJ2-7
d_call: NA
cdr3_length: 13
cdr3_nt: TGTGCCTGGAGAGTAGCGGTGGTTAACGAGCAGTACTTC
cdr3_aa: CAWRVAVVNEQYF

clone_size: NA
v_call: TRBV28
j_call: TRBJ2-7
d_call: TRBD2
cdr3_length: 13
cdr3_nt: TGTGCCAGCAGCTTGACTAGCGCTCACGAGCAGTACTTC
cdr3_aa: CASSLTSAHEQYF

clone_size: NA
v_call: TRBV7-2
j_call: TRBJ1-2
d_call: TRBD1
cdr3_length: 19
cdr3_nt: TGTGCCAGCAGCTTAGCGCGAGGAAGCGGACAGGGAGATAACTATGGCTACACCTTC
cdr3_aa: CASSLARGSGQGDNYGYTF

clone_size: NA
v_call: TRBV7-2
j_call: TRBJ2-1
d_call: TRBD1
cdr3_length: 16
cdr3_nt: TGTGCCAGCAGCTTAGTGGGGACAGCTCTCTACAATGAGCAGTTCTTC
cdr3_aa: CASSLVGTALYNEQFF

clone_size: NA
v_call: TRBV5-5
j_call: TRBJ2-5
d_call: TRBD1
cdr3_length: 15
cdr3_nt: TGTGCCAGCAGCTTGGCCGGGACAGGGCAAGGGACCCAGTACTTC
cdr3_aa: CASSLAGTGQGTQYF

clone_size: NA
v_call: TRBV5-1
j_call: TRBJ1-3
d_call: NA
cdr3_length: 15
cdr3_nt: TGCGCCAGCAGCTTGGCCGGGGGAACTGGAAACACCATATATTTT
cdr3_aa: CASSLAGGTGNTIYF

clone_size: NA
v_call: TRBV7-9
j_call: TRBJ2-7
d_call: NA
cdr3_length: 16
cdr3_nt: TGTGCCAGCAGCTTCAGGGGCGCGGGCCTGACCCACGAGCAGTACTTC
cdr3_aa: CASSFRGAGLTHEQYF

clone_size: NA
v_call: TRBV10-3
j_call: TRBJ1-5
d_call: NA
cdr3_length: 13
cdr3_nt: TGTGCCATCAGTGTGGGGAGCAATCAGCCCCAGCATTTT
cdr3_aa: CAISVGSNQPQHF

clone_size: once
v_call: TRBV11-2
j_call: TRBJ1-1
d_call: NA
cdr3_length: 14
cdr3_nt: TGTGCCAGCAGCTTAGTCAACCGCGGGGGGGGAGCTTTCTTT
cdr3_aa: CASSLVNRGGGAFF

clone_size: few
v_call: TRBV19
j_call: TRBJ1-5
d_call: NA
cdr3_length: 15
cdr3_nt: TGTGCCAGTAGTATAGGCGCAGGGTACAATCAGCCCCAGCATTTT
cdr3_aa: CASSIGAGYNQPQHF

clone_size: NA
v_call: TRBV5-1
j_call: TRBJ2-2
d_call: TRBD2
cdr3_length: 17
cdr3_nt: TGCGCCAGCAGCTTGAAACTAGCGGGAGTGAACACCGGGGAGCTGTTTTTT
cdr3_aa: CASSLKLAGVNTGELFF

clone_size: NA
v_call: TRBV18
j_call: TRBJ2-4
d_call: NA
cdr3_length: 17
cdr3_nt: TGTGCCAGCTCACCGCCTCTAGCGATGGTAGCCAAAAACATTCAGTACTTC
cdr3_aa: CASSPPLAMVAKNIQYF

clone_size: NA
v_call: TRBV10-2
j_call: TRBJ2-2
d_call: NA
cdr3_length: 17
cdr3_nt: TGCGCCAGCCTCCCTAGCAGCGTTACCTCGAACACCGGGGAGCTGTTTTTT
cdr3_aa: CASLPSSVTSNTGELFF

clone_size: once
v_call: TRBV5-5
j_call: TRBJ2-7
d_call: NA
cdr3_length: 15
cdr3_nt: TGTGCCAGCAGCCCCGAGACTGGTATGGCCTACGAGCAGTACTTC
cdr3_aa: CASSPETGMAYEQYF

clone_size: NA
v_call: TRBV18
j_call: TRBJ1-1
d_call: NA
cdr3_length: 14
cdr3_nt: TGTGCCAGCTCCCCCGGGGATTCGAACACTGAAGCTTTCTTT
cdr3_aa: CASSPGDSNTEAFF

clone_size: NA
v_call: TRBV29-1
j_call: TRBJ1-1
d_call: NA
cdr3_length: 12
cdr3_nt: TGCAGCGTGAGGTCGGGAAACACTGAAGCTTTCTTT
cdr3_aa: CSVRSGNTEAFF

clone_size: NA
v_call: TRBV24-1
j_call: TRBJ2-1
d_call: NA
cdr3_length: 14
cdr3_nt: TGTGCCACCAGTGATTTGAGGTCAGGCACAGCACAGTTCTTC
cdr3_aa: CATSDLRSGTAQFF

clone_size: NA
v_call: TRBV6-5
j_call: TRBJ2-1
d_call: NA
cdr3_length: 15
cdr3_nt: TGTGCCAGCAGTTACTCGTCGTTCCAGCATAATGAGCAGTTCTTC
cdr3_aa: CASSYSSFQHNEQFF

clone_size: NA
v_call: TRBV4-3
j_call: TRBJ1-4
d_call: NA
cdr3_length: 15
cdr3_nt: TGCGCCAGCAGCCAAAGTCATGCAACTAATGAAAAACTGTTTTTT
cdr3_aa: CASSQSHATNEKLFF

clone_size: NA
v_call: TRBV2
j_call: TRBJ1-1
d_call: TRBD1
cdr3_length: 15
cdr3_nt: TGTGCCAGCAGTGGACAGGGGCTCACGGACACTGAAGCTTTCTTT
cdr3_aa: CASSGQGLTDTEAFF

clone_size: NA
v_call: TRBV18
j_call: TRBJ2-5
d_call: TRBD1
cdr3_length: 14
cdr3_nt: TGTGCCAGCTCACCACTGGACAGGGCGGAGACCCAGTACTTC
cdr3_aa: CASSPLDRAETQYF

clone_size: NA
v_call: TRBV9
j_call: TRBJ2-3
d_call: TRBD1
cdr3_length: 15
cdr3_nt: TGTGCCAGCAGCGCTCAGTCGGGACAGGGAAGTACGCAGTATTTT
cdr3_aa: CASSAQSGQGSTQYF

clone_size: NA
v_call: TRBV6-1
j_call: TRBJ1-3
d_call: NA
cdr3_length: 15
cdr3_nt: TGTGCCAGCAGTGAAGGCCTCCTCTCTGGAAACACCATATATTTT
cdr3_aa: CASSEGLLSGNTIYF

clone_size: NA
v_call: TRBV6-5
j_call: TRBJ2-3
d_call: TRBD2
cdr3_length: 13
cdr3_nt: TGTGCCAGCAGAGGGACTAGCGGTAATACGCAGTATTTT
cdr3_aa: CASRGTSGNTQYF